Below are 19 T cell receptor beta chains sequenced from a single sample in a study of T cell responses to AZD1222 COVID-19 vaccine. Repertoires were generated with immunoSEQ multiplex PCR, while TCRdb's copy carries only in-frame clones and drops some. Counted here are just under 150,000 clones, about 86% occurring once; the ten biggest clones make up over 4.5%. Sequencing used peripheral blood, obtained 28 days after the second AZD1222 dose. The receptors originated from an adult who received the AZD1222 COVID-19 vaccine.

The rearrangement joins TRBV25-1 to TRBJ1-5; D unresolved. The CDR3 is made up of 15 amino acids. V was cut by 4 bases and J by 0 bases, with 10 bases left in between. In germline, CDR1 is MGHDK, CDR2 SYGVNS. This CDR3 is CASSGDTGSNQPQHF. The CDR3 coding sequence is TGTGCCAGCAGTGGCGACACGGGTAGCAATCAGCCCCAGCATTTT.

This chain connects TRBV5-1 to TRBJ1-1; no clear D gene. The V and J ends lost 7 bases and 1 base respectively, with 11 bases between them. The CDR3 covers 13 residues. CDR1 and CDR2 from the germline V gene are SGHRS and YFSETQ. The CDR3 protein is CASHGVPNTEAFF. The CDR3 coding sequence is TGCGCCAGCCACGGGGTTCCGAACACTGAAGCTTTCTTT.

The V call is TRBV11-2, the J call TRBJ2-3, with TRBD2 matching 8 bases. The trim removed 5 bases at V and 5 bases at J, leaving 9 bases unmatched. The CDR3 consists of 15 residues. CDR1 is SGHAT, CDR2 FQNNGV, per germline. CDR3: CASSPTGGVGDTQYF. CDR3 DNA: TGTGCCAGCAGCCCCACGGGGGGGGTGGGAGATACGCAGTATTTT.

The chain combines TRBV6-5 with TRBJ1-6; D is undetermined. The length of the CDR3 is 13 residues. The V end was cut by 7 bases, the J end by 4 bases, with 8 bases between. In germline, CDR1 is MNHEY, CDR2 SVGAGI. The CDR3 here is CASIKEYNSPLHF. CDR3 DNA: TGTGCCAGCATAAAAGAGTATAATTCACCCCTCCACTTT.

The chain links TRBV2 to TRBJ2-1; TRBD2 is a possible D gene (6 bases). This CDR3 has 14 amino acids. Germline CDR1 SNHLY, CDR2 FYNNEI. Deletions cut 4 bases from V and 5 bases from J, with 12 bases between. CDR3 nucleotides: TGTGCCAGCAGTGCCAGACTAGTAGACAATGAGCAGTTCTTC. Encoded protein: CASSARLVDNEQFF.

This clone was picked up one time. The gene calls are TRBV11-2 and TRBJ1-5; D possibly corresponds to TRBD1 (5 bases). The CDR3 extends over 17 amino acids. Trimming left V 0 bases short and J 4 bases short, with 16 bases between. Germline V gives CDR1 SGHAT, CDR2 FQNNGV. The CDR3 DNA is TGTGCCAGCAGCTTAGATTCGAGGCAGGGAAAGAATCAGCCCCAGCATTTT. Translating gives CASSLDSRQGKNQPQHF.

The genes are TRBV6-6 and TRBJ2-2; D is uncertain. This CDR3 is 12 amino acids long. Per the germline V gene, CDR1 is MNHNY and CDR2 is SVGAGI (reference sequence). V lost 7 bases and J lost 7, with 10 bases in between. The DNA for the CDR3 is TGTGCCAGCACCCCGGTTGGCGGGGAGCTGTTTTTT. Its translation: CASTPVGGELFF.

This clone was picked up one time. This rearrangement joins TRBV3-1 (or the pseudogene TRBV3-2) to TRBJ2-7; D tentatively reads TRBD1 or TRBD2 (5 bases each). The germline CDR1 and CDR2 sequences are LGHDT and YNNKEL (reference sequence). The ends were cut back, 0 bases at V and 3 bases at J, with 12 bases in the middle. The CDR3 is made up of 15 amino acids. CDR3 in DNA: TGTGCCAGCAGCCAAGAGGGACCGTTCTTCTACGAGCAGTACTTC. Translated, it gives CASSQEGPFFYEQYF.

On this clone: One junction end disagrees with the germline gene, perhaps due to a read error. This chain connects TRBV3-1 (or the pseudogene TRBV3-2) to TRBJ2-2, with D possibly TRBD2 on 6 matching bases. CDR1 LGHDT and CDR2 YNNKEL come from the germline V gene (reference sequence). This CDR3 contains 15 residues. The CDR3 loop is CASSQTGENTGGLFF. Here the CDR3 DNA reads TGTGCCAGCAGCCAAACTGGCGAGAACACCGGGGGGCTGTTTTTT.

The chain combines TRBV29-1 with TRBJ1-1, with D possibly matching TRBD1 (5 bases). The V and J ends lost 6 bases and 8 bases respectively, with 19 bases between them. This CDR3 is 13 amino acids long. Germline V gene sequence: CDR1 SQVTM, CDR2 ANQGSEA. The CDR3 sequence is CSVSSRQSAEAFF. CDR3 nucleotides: TGCAGCGTGAGCTCTAGACAGTCGGCAGAAGCTTTCTTT.

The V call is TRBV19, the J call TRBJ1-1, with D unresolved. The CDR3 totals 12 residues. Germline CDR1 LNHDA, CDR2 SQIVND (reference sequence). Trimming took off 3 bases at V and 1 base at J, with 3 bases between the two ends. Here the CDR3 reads CASSIENTEAFF. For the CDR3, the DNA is TGTGCCAGTAGTATTGAGAACACTGAAGCTTTCTTT.

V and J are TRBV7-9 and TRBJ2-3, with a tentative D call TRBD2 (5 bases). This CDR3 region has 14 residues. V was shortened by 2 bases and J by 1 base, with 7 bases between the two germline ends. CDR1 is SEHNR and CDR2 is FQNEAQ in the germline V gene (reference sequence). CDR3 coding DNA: TGTGCCAGCAGCTTATTCGGGGGCACAGATACGCAGTATTTT. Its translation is CASSLFGGTDTQYF.

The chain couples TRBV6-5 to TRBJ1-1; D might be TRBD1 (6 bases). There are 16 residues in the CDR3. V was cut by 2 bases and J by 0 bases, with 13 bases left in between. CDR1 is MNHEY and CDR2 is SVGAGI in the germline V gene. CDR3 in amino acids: CASSYRGGGMNTEAFF. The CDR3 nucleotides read TGTGCCAGCAGTTACCGAGGGGGAGGCATGAACACTGAAGCTTTCTTT.

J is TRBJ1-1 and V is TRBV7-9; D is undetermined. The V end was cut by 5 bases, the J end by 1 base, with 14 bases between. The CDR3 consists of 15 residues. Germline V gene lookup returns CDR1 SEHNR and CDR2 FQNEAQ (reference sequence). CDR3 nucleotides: TGTGCCAGCAGCCCGTCGCCGAGTACGAACACTGAAGCTTTCTTT. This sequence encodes CASSPSPSTNTEAFF. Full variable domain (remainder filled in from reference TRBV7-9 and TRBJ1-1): DTGVSQNPRHKITKRGQNVTFRCDPISEHNRLYWYRQTLGQGPEFLTYFQNEAQLEKSRLLSDRFSAERPKGSFSTLEIQRTEQGDSAMYLCASSPSPSTNTEAFFGQGTRLTVV.

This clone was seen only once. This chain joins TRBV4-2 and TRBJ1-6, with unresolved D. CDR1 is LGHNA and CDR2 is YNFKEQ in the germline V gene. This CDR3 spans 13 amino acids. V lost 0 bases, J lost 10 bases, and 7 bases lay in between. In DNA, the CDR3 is TGTGCCAGCAGCCAAGAAGGAAGATCACCCCTCCACTTT. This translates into CASSQEGRSPLHF.

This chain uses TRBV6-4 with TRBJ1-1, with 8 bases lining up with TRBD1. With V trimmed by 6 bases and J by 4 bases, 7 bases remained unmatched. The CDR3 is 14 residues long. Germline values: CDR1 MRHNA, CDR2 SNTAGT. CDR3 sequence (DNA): TGTGCCAGCAGCATCACGGACAGGGTCACTGAAGCTTTCTTT. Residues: CASSITDRVTEAFF.

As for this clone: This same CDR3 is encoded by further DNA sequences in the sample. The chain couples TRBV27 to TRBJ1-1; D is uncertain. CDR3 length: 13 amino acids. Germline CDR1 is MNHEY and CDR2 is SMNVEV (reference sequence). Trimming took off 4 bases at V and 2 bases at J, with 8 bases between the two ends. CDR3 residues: CASSSSLNTEAFF. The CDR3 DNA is TGTGCCAGCAGTTCTAGTCTCAACACTGAAGCTTTCTTT.

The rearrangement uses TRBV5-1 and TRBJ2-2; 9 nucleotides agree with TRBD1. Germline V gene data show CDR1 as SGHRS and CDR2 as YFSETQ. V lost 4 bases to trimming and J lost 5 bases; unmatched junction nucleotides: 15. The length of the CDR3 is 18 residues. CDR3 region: CASSPRTGGGSVTGELFF. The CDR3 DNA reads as TGCGCCAGCAGCCCAAGAACAGGGGGCGGTTCAGTAACCGGGGAGCTGTTTTTT.

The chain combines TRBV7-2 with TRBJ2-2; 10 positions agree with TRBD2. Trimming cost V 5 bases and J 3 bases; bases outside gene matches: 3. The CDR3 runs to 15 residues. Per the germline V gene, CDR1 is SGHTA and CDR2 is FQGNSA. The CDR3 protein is CASSAGLAYTGELFF. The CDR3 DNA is TGTGCCAGCAGCGCGGGACTAGCGTACACCGGGGAGCTGTTTTTT. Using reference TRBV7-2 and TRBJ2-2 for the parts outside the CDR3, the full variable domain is GAGVSQSPSNKVTEKGKDVELRCDPISGHTALYWYRQSLGQGLEFLIYFQGNSAPDKSGLPSDRFSAERTGGSVSTLTIQRTQQEDSAVYLCASSAGLAYTGELFFGEGSRLTVL.